This TCR beta chain was identified during a study of blood T cell repertoires in COVID-19 (dated by TCRdb to the early 2020s). Some background on the complete study: Collaborator samples came from the United States, Italy and Spain and covered acute and convalescent phases of COVID-19. The prospective study material was composed of cDNA or gDNA derived from T cells, B-cell-depleted T cells, or PBMCs. The samples were drawn from two sources: the first 160 participants of the ongoing ImmuneRACE study, and 1,200 or so subjects contributed by 6 global collaborators. Subjects who had been exposed to COVID-19, were actively infected with it, or had recovered from it provided the deeply sampled blood TCRbeta repertoires that made up the dataset. Where available, HLA class I and class II types were taken from metadata supplied by the sample provider and were not determined by assay-based typing. A de-identified subject ID, COVID-19 status, age in years and sex were almost always included in the sample metadata. The repertoires were released in a freely available public database meant as a resource for research on the immune response to SARS-CoV-2.

This clone was counted between two and nine times. No antigen is known for it. Base qualities are not recorded, but no much larger clone differs from it by a single base. Collaborating institutions collected whole blood in K2EDTA tubes following their own protocols. Collaborator samples were shipped for TCRbeta analysis as frozen whole blood, isolated PBMCs, or DNA extracted from either sample type. CDR1 is given as MDHEN and CDR2 as SYDVKM, both from the germline V gene. The CDR3 runs 14 residues from the cysteine to the phenylalanine. Only CDR3 DNA is held: 42 bases, read in frame from base 1. V is cut by 6 bases and J by 7 bases, and the space between the germline ends is 18 bases. Study-level results and caveats: The amount of clinical and demographic metadata varied by source and participant and was provided uncurated.

TCRbeta CDR3 regions were amplified from genomic DNA using the immunoSEQ Assay, a bias-controlled multiplex PCR. The source study handled its data this way. Within the assay, amplification of reference gene primers was used to estimate how many nucleated cells each sample contained. Sequence reads were collapsed and filtered to measure the absolute abundance of every unique TCRbeta CDR3 rearrangement. Productive Simpson clonality was computed per sample as the square root of Simpson's diversity index over productive rearrangements. TCRdb's version of the immuneACCESS table is confined to in-frame rearrangements and falls short of the full clone set. An unresolved V gene accounts for under half of the shortfall where checked; the remainder is of unknown origin. The V and J calls and clone size are taken from that table; D and trimming were inferred from the DNA. In all, the sample holds about 190,000 clones, and about 91% of those were seen once. The ten largest clonotypes hold about 3.9% of the sample.

The sequenced material came from peripheral blood. The chain is assembled from TRBV28 and TRBJ2-5; the D gene is perhaps TRBD2, from 5 matching bases. The receptor was derived from a woman in her 30s with acute or convalescent COVID-19. The CDR3 is CASRNSGFGGTQYF. The sequence in DNA is TGTGCCAGCAGAAATTCGGGGTTCGGTGGGACCCAGTACTTC.